This T cell receptor (beta chain) comes out of a study of T cells in Graves' hyperthyroidism and ophthalmopathy. This clonotype appeared a few times. The blood sample predates any ophthalmopathy symptoms, coming from first hyperthyroidism diagnosis. Amplification of TCR beta CDR3 regions used RNA as the template. First-round RT-PCR with HTBI primers amplified the TCR CDR3 region. TCRdb ran MiXCR on the multiplex PCR reads and lists one entry per CDR3 protein. The sample holds under 400,000 distinct CDR3 sequences, 15% to 18% seen once. The TCR was taken from a woman aged 18-30 years with Graves' hyperthyroidism that later progressed to Graves' ophthalmopathy. Sequences were obtained from blood.

The CDR3 DNA is TGTGCCAGCACCGGTCCGGGAACAAATCAGCCCCAGCATTTT. Encoded protein: CASTGPGTNQPQHF. The chain links TRBV6-1 to TRBJ1-5; D uncertain. Germline V lookup: CDR1 MNHNS, CDR2 SASEGT. V gave up 7 bases and J gave up 4 bases, with 14 bases separating them. The CDR3 is 14 residues long.